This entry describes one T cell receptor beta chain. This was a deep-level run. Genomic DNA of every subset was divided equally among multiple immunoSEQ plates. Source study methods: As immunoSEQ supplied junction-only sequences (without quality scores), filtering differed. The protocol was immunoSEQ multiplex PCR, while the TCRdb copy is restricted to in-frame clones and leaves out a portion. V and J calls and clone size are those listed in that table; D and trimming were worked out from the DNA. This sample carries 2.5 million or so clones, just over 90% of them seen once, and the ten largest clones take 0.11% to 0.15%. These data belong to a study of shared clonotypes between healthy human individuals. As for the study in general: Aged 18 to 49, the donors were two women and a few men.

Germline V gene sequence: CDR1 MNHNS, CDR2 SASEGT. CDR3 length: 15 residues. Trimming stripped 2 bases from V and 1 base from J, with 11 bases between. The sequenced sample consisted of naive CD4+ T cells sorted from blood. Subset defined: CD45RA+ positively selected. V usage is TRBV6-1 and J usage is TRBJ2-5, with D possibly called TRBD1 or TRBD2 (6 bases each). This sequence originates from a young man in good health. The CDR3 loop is CASSELGGTQETQYF. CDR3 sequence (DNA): TGTGCCAGCAGTGAACTAGGGGGGACCCAAGAGACCCAGTACTTC.